This TCR beta chain was recorded in a study of cytomegalovirus exposure and HLA in healthy donors. Study background: Among the approximately 430 donors who were genotyped, about 80% fell in the genetic ancestry cluster that is associated with self-reported Caucasian donors.

V gave up 0 bases and J gave up 3 bases; unmatched junction bases: 3. Germline CDR1 SGHRS, CDR2 YFSETQ. CDR3 length: 15 amino acids. Primers: 60 Vbeta forward and 13 Jbeta reverse. Profiled with immunoSEQ multiplex PCR; TCRdb holds only in-frame clones, not every one. The table lists 110,000 or so clones, over 75% of them singletons, with around 1.5% in the top ten. J is TRBJ2-1 and V is TRBV5-1; 7 bases fit TRBD2. The sample comprised PBMCs. The clonotype comes from a woman between 18 and 29 years old in good health and CMV-seronegative. The DNA for the CDR3 is TGCGCCAGCAGCTTGGGAGCGGGACGCTACAATGAGCAGTTCTTC. Translation gives CASSLGAGRYNEQFF.